This TCR beta chain derives from a study of blood T cell repertoires in COVID-19. Background on the study: The samples span acute and convalescent COVID-19 from the United States, Italy and Spain. Sources were T cells, B-cell-depleted T cells, or PBMCs; the material itself was cDNA or gDNA.

Authors' data handling: Estimated nucleated cell counts came from reference gene primer amplification. Sequenced by immunoSEQ multiplex PCR; TCRdb stores in-frame clones only, minus some. V, J and clone size are those of that table, while D and trimming were read from the DNA. The profile shows approximately 60,000 clones, around 80% of them singletons. It was during active infection that Seattle patients were enrolled and then longitudinally followed. V was pared by 4 bases and J by 4 bases, with 2 bases of the junction left unmatched. Looked up from germline, CDR1 is SGHNT and CDR2 is YYREEE (reference sequence). The CDR3 has 13 amino acids.

Sequencing input: peripheral blood. The chain combines TRBV5-4 with TRBJ2-3; TRBD2 aligns across 8 bases. The sequence was obtained from a man aged 60 to 75 with COVID-19, enrolled during active disease. CDR3 amino acids: CASSTGGPDTQYF. CDR3 DNA: TGTGCCAGCAGCACGGGGGGGCCAGATACGCAGTATTTT.